Listed below are T cell receptor beta chains from one sample, sequenced in a study of shared clonotypes between healthy human individuals. Method: immunoSEQ multiplex PCR; TCRdb's copy keeps in-frame clones and lacks some. The repertoire holds hundreds of thousands of clones, with approximately 96% as singletons. Sequencing input: naive CD8+ T cells sorted from blood. Receptor source: a woman between 25 and 40 years old in good health. Each CDR3 is given with its conserved first and last residue. The order of the fields is V gene, D gene, J gene, CDR3 protein, CDR3 DNA. The D gene is left open where the match is weak.

v_gene: TRBV6-5
d_gene: NA
j_gene: TRBJ2-2
CDR3aa: CASSYSRGNTGELFF
CDR3nt: TGTGCCAGCAGTTACTCTCGGGGGAACACCGGGGAGCTGTTTTTT

v_gene: TRBV28
d_gene: NA
j_gene: TRBJ1-3
CDR3aa: CASSLRVSGNTIYF
CDR3nt: TGTGCCAGCAGTTTAAGGGTCTCTGGAAACACCATATATTTT

v_gene: TRBV5-4
d_gene: NA
j_gene: TRBJ1-1
CDR3aa: CASSLGGDTEAFF
CDR3nt: TGTGCCAGCAGCTTGGGAGGGGACACTGAAGCTTTCTTT

v_gene: TRBV6-4
d_gene: NA
j_gene: TRBJ2-7
CDR3aa: CASSGSGTPSSYEQYF
CDR3nt: TGTGCCAGCAGTGGGTCCGGGACCCCAAGTTCCTACGAGCAGTACTTC

v_gene: TRBV27
d_gene: TRBD1
j_gene: TRBJ1-4
CDR3aa: CASSFHQDRAFNEKLFF
CDR3nt: TGTGCCAGCAGTTTCCACCAGGACAGGGCCTTTAATGAAAAACTGTTTTTT

v_gene: TRBV7-9
d_gene: NA
j_gene: TRBJ2-7
CDR3aa: CASSPHYEQYF
CDR3nt: TGTGCCAGCAGCCCCCATTACGAGCAGTACTTC

v_gene: TRBV28
d_gene: NA
j_gene: TRBJ2-5
CDR3aa: CASLQVGGQPKETQYF
CDR3nt: TGTGCCAGCCTTCAGGTCGGCGGGCAGCCCAAAGAGACCCAGTACTTC

v_gene: TRBV11-2
d_gene: TRBD1
j_gene: TRBJ2-7
CDR3aa: CASSLGQGTYEQYF
CDR3nt: TGTGCCAGCAGCCTGGGACAGGGGACCTACGAGCAGTACTTC

v_gene: TRBV2
d_gene: NA
j_gene: TRBJ1-4
CDR3aa: CASSEEAMNNEKLFF
CDR3nt: TGTGCCAGCAGTGAAGAGGCAATGAATAATGAAAAACTGTTTTTT

v_gene: TRBV5-4
d_gene: NA
j_gene: TRBJ2-6
CDR3aa: CASSATNVLTF
CDR3nt: TGTGCCAGCAGCGCCACCAACGTCCTGACTTTC

v_gene: TRBV7-9
d_gene: NA
j_gene: TRBJ2-3
CDR3aa: CASVTTGRGSTDTQYF
CDR3nt: TGTGCCAGCGTCACGACAGGTCGGGGTAGCACAGATACGCAGTATTTT

v_gene: TRBV28
d_gene: TRBD2
j_gene: TRBJ2-5
CDR3aa: CASSFSRRGGRDETQYF
CDR3nt: TGTGCCAGCAGTTTCAGCAGACGCGGCGGGAGGGATGAGACCCAGTACTTC

v_gene: TRBV5-8
d_gene: TRBD2
j_gene: TRBJ2-7
CDR3aa: CASSFYGGNYEQYF
CDR3nt: TGTGCCAGCAGCTTCTACGGGGGGAATTACGAGCAGTACTTC

v_gene: TRBV9
d_gene: NA
j_gene: TRBJ2-2
CDR3aa: CASSVGGGGTGELFF
CDR3nt: TGTGCCAGCAGCGTAGGCGGAGGAGGCACCGGGGAGCTGTTTTTT

v_gene: TRBV5-6
d_gene: TRBD1
j_gene: TRBJ2-4
CDR3aa: CASSDGTGGNIQYF
CDR3nt: TGTGCCAGCAGCGACGGGACAGGGGGGAACATTCAGTACTTC